Following are 15 T cell receptor beta chains from one sample sequenced in a study of shared clonotypes between healthy human individuals. Data came from immunoSEQ multiplex PCR; TCRdb stores just in-frame clones and leaves some out. The profile shows 2 million to 2.5 million clones, 90% to 96% of them singletons. Source material: naive CD4+ T cells sorted from blood. Subset defined: CD45RA+ positively selected. These receptors originate from a man aged 18-30 years in good health.

The sample holds one count of this clone. The chain uses TRBV27 and TRBJ2-2; 8 positions agree with TRBD1. The CDR3 extends over 16 amino acids. CDR1 MNHEY and CDR2 SMNVEV come from the germline V gene (reference sequence). J lost 6 bases, V lost 3 bases, and 9 bases had no gene match. The DNA of the CDR3 is TGTGCCAGCAGTTTCGGAAGGACAGGGCACTCCGGGGAGCTGTTTTTT. It encodes CASSFGRTGHSGELFF.

In this sample, this clone turned up a few times. The chain is built from TRBV19 and TRBJ1-2, with 10 bases lining up with TRBD1. Germline V CDR1 and CDR2: LNHDA, SQIVND (reference sequence). The CDR3 sequence is 15 residues long. Trimming took 3 bases from V and 4 from J; bases not matched to a gene: 5. This CDR3 reads CASSMTGGASYGYTF. For the CDR3, the DNA is TGTGCCAGTAGTATGACAGGGGGCGCCTCCTATGGCTACACCTTC.

V is TRBV5-1 and J is TRBJ2-7, with D possibly being TRBD2 (6 bases). Trimming shortened V by 7 bases and J by 2 bases, and 13 bases separated the two germline ends. The CDR3 loop spans 13 amino acids. CDR1 and CDR2 from the germline V gene are SGHRS and YFSETQ. The CDR3 sequence is CASRGTMTYEQYF. The CDR3 nucleotides read TGCGCCAGCCGCGGGACGATGACCTACGAGCAGTACTTC.

This chain connects TRBV7-6 to TRBJ1-2; possible D gene TRBD1, 5 bases. Germline V gene lookup returns CDR1 SGHVS and CDR2 FNYEAQ. With 1 base removed from V and 0 bases from J, the gap between germline ends came to 12 bases. This CDR3 comprises 16 residues. The CDR3 region is CASSLDRGVANYGYTF. As DNA, the CDR3 is TGTGCCAGCAGCTTAGACCGGGGGGTAGCTAACTATGGCTACACCTTC.

V and J are TRBV15 and TRBJ2-1; 9 bases agree with TRBD1. Trimming removed 1 base from V and 8 bases from J; junction bases left unmatched: 6. The CDR3 is made up of 15 amino acids. Germline-derived CDR1 and CDR2 are LNHNV and YYDKDF (reference sequence). The CDR3 loop reads CATSRGRTGGYEQFF. The CDR3 nucleotides are TGTGCCACCAGCAGAGGGAGAACAGGGGGCTATGAGCAGTTCTTC.

This chain joins TRBV7-9 and TRBJ2-1; 8 bases are a match to TRBD1. CDR1 and CDR2 (germline): SEHNR, FQNEAQ (reference sequence). CDR3 length equals 15 residues. The trim removed 5 bases at V and 7 bases at J, leaving 10 bases unmatched. The CDR3, as DNA: TGTGCCAGCAGCCCACGGGGACAGGTGGAGAATGAGCAGTTCTTC. Amino acids: CASSPRGQVENEQFF. Looking up the rest from reference TRBV7-9 and TRBJ2-1 gives the full variable domain: DTGVSQNPRHKITKRGQNVTFRCDPISEHNRLYWYRQTLGQGPEFLTYFQNEAQLEKSRLLSDRFSAERPKGSFSTLEIQRTEQGDSAMYLCASSPRGQVENEQFFGPGTRLTVL.

The chain recombines TRBV2 with TRBJ2-3, with D hard to call. CDR3 length: 15 residues. The germline V gene encodes CDR1 SNHLY and CDR2 FYNNEI. V dropped 5 bases and J dropped 2 bases, with 14 bases sitting between them. CDR3 residues: CASSLTSEYTDTQYF. The CDR3 nucleotides read TGTGCCAGCAGTCTGACATCAGAGTACACAGATACGCAGTATTTT. Full variable domain (rest looked up from reference TRBV2 and TRBJ2-3): EPEVTQTPSHQVTQMGQEVILRCVPISNHLYFYWYRQILGQKVEFLVSFYNNEISEKSEIFDDQFSVERPDGSNFTLKIRSTKLEDSAMYFCASSLTSEYTDTQYFGPGTRLTVL.

In regard to this clone: This specimen includes other DNA sequences encoding the same CDR3. The chain has TRBV11-2 and TRBJ2-1; no reliable D call. V lost 1 base, J lost 10 bases, and 8 bases lay in between. The CDR3 has 12 amino acids. Germline CDR1 is SGHAT and CDR2 is FQNNGV. This CDR3 is CASSLGLGEQFF. DNA for the CDR3: TGTGCCAGCAGCTTAGGTTTGGGAGAGCAGTTCTTC. The whole variable domain, remainder taken from reference TRBV11-2 and TRBJ2-1, is EAGVAQSPRYKIIEKRQSVAFWCNPISGHATLYWYQQILGQGPKLLIQFQNNGVVDDSQLPKDRFSAERLKGVDSTLKIQPAKLEDSAVYLCASSLGLGEQFFGPGTRLTVL.

This sequence joins TRBV7-2 and TRBJ2-7; 8 bases agree with TRBD1. This CDR3 is 14 amino acids long. V trimming: 4 bases; J trimming: 1 base; junction bases outside the gene matches: 3. Germline V gene lookup returns CDR1 SGHTA and CDR2 FQGNSA. CDR3 residues: CASSSHRGSYEQYF. The CDR3 DNA reads as TGTGCCAGCAGCTCACACAGGGGGTCCTACGAGCAGTACTTC.

Concerning this clone: The same CDR3 also results from other DNA sequences found in this sample. V gene TRBV10-3 combines with J gene TRBJ2-7, with no clear D. This CDR3 region has 12 residues. Germline V lookup: CDR1 ENHRY, CDR2 SYGVKD. Between the trimmed V and J ends, which lost 2 bases and 4 bases, there was a span of 6 bases. CDR3 coding DNA: TGTGCCATCAGTGAGGGCGGTTACGAGCAGTACTTC. Its translation is CAISEGGYEQYF.

V is TRBV18 and J is TRBJ1-1, with D maybe TRBD1 (6 bases). CDR1 KGHSH and CDR2 LQKENI come from the germline V gene. The CDR3 runs 16 residues. The V end was cut by 3 bases, the J end by 1 base, with 15 bases between. Written as DNA, the CDR3 is TGTGCCAGCTCACCCCCCCAATGGGGGCGGAACACTGAAGCTTTCTTT. Its protein product is CASSPPQWGRNTEAFF.

The chain couples TRBV7-9 to TRBJ1-2, with D hard to call. The V end lost 1 base, the J end lost 10 bases, and 16 bases lay between the germline ends. The CDR3 extends over 14 amino acids. The V gene's germline CDR1 is SEHNR and CDR2 FQNEAQ (reference sequence). In DNA, the CDR3 is TGTGCCAGCAGCTTAGGTCCCGACACTATCCCCTACACCTTC. Translated, it gives CASSLGPDTIPYTF.

As to this clone: Distinct nucleotide sequences in the sample also encode this CDR3. The chain is built from TRBV18 and TRBJ1-6; 7 positions agree with TRBD1. J lost 5 bases, V lost 3 bases, and 1 base had no gene match. The length of the CDR3 is 14 residues. The germline V gene has CDR1 KGHSH and CDR2 LQKENI. The CDR3 DNA follows: TGTGCCAGCTCACCGGGGACAGATAATTCACCCCTCCACTTT. Residues: CASSPGTDNSPLHF.

The rearrangement joins TRBV7-2 to TRBJ1-1; D may be TRBD1 (5 bases). Germline CDR1 reads SGHTA; CDR2 reads FQGNSA. The CDR3 is made up of 14 amino acids. Trimming stripped 6 bases from V and 4 bases from J, with 15 bases between. The CDR3 region is CASRPGRLGTEAFF. The CDR3 coding sequence is TGTGCCAGCAGACCGGGACGGCTGGGCACTGAAGCTTTCTTT.

The chain combines TRBV6-5 with TRBJ2-7, with 7 bases identical to TRBD2. Looked up from germline, CDR1 is MNHEY and CDR2 is SVGAGI. The CDR3 has 14 residues. V trimming: 4 bases; J trimming: 5 bases; junction bases outside the gene matches: 8. CDR3 region: CASSSTSTADEQYF. CDR3 sequence (DNA): TGTGCCAGCAGTTCGACTAGCACGGCGGACGAGCAGTACTTC.